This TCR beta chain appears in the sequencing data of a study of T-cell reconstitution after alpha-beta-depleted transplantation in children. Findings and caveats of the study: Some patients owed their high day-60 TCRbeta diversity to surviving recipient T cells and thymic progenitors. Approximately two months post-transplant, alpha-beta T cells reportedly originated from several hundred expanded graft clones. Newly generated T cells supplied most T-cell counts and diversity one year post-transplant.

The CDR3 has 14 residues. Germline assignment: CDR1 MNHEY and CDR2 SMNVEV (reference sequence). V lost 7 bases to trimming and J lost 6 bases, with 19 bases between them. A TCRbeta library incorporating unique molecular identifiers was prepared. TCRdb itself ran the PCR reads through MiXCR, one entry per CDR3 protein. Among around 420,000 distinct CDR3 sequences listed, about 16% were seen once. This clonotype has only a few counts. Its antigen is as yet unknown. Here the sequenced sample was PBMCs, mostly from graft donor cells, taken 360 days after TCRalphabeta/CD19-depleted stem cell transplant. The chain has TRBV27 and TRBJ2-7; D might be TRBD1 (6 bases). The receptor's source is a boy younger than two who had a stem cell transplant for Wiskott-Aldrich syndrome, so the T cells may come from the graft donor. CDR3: CASKHPGTPSEQYF. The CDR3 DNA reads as TGTGCCAGCAAGCACCCCGGGACACCCTCCGAGCAGTACTTC.